Here is one T cell receptor (beta chain) with its context. Antigen specificity is unknown. This CDR3 has 18 amino acids. Trimming left V 2 bases short and J 0 bases short, with 20 bases between. The TCR beta cDNA libraries carried unique molecular identifiers. TCRdb processed the PCR reads anew with MiXCR; each CDR3 protein has one entry. The data hold around 440,000 distinct CDR3 sequences, with nearly 45% observed a single time. The data belong to a study of post-analysis software for immune sequencing data. The overall study: Multiple sclerosis in the patients followed relapsing-remitting, secondary progressive and progressive-relapsing courses. Study-wide points: When patients were compared with controls, about 5 TRBV segments were more frequent, TRBV5-6, TRBV5-1 and TRBV20-1 among them. Those with multiple sclerosis, the patient group, showed significantly lower normalized Chao1 diversity than controls.

This clonotype was sampled from a girl between 5 and 17 years old with multiple sclerosis. The J gene is TRBJ2-7, the V gene TRBV12-3 or TRBV12-4, with D tentatively TRBD1 or TRBD2 (5 bases each). Specimen: blood. The CDR3 loop reads CASSLWVRDPISSYEQYF. The CDR3 bases are TGTGCCAGCAGTTTATGGGTAAGGGACCCAATCTCCTCCTACGAGCAGTACTTC.